The 22 T cell receptor beta chains below were found in one sample sequenced in a study of technical replicates of blood from a handful of donors. Using immunoSEQ multiplex PCR, the repertoire was profiled, and TCRdb retains in-frame clones only, with some absent. The sample records 80,000 or so clones, 81% being singletons. The material sequenced was PBMCs. The source is a human donor in good health. Some clones in this sample may be carry-over from other donors' samples.

The CDR3 nucleotides are TGTGCCAGTAGTATGTCCCAGGGGGCGCGCGGCTACACCTTC. This encodes CASSMSQGARGYTF. V and J are TRBV19 and TRBJ1-2, with TRBD1 matching over 8 bases. CDR3 length: 14 residues. J was trimmed by 8 bases and V by 3 bases; bases with no gene match: 8. Germline V gene lookup returns CDR1 LNHDA and CDR2 SQIVND (reference sequence).

The chain combines TRBV6-5 with TRBJ2-7; D remains unclear. Germline lookup yields CDR1 MNHEY and CDR2 SVGAGI. Trimming pared 6 bases from V and 0 bases from J, leaving 6 bases between. The CDR3 runs 12 residues. The CDR3 region has the DNA TGTGCCAGCAGCCCAGGCTCCTACGAGCAGTACTTC. Protein product: CASSPGSYEQYF.

V gene TRBV30 combines with J gene TRBJ1-1; D might be TRBD1 (6 bases). Per germline, CDR1 GTSNPN and CDR2 SVGIG (reference sequence). There are 16 residues in the CDR3. V was cut by 0 bases and J by 1 base, with 15 bases left in between. CDR3 protein: CAWSVFSRGQNTEAFF. CDR3 in DNA: TGTGCCTGGAGTGTTTTTTCCAGGGGCCAGAACACTGAAGCTTTCTTT. Filled out from reference TRBV30 and TRBJ1-1, the complete variable domain reads SQTIHQWPATLVQPVGSPLSLECTVEGTSNPNLYWYRQAAGRGLQLLFYSVGIGQISSEVPQNLSASRPQDRQFILSSKKLLLSDSGFYLCAWSVFSRGQNTEAFFGQGTRLTVV.

This clone was seen a few times. The V gene is TRBV30, the J gene TRBJ2-7; possibly TRBD1 for D (6 bases). Germline V CDR1 and CDR2: GTSNPN, SVGIG (reference sequence). The V end lost 3 bases, the J end lost 7 bases, and 10 bases lay between the germline ends. The CDR3 extends over 11 amino acids. The CDR3 DNA is TGTGCCTGGAGCGTTACAGGGGAGCAGTACTTC. It is translated as CAWSVTGEQYF.

Here the CDR3 reads CASSLGGQEASYEQYF. The DNA for the CDR3 is TGTGCCAGCAGCTTGGGTGGACAGGAGGCCTCCTACGAGCAGTACTTC. The J gene is TRBJ2-7, the V gene TRBV5-4, with 7 bases that match TRBD1. Germline V gene data show CDR1 as SGHNT and CDR2 as YYREEE (reference sequence). The CDR3 is 16 residues long. V lost 0 bases, J lost 0 bases, and 6 bases stayed unmatched.

CDR3 in DNA: TGTGCCAGCTGCCGAGGACAGGGGAGTTGGGCTTTCTTT. Amino acid sequence: CASCRGQGSWAFF. The chain uses TRBV6-5 and TRBJ1-1; 9 bases are shared with TRBD1. The J segment lost 11 bases and the V segment lost 8 bases, leaving 12 bases of the junction unmatched. This CDR3 is built from 13 residues. Germline loops: CDR1 MNHEY, CDR2 SVGAGI.

This clone was picked up one time. This chain links TRBV5-8 with TRBJ1-4; D not resolved. This CDR3 comprises 15 residues. CDR1 SGHTS and CDR2 YDEGEE come from the germline V gene. Trimming removed 0 bases from V and 0 bases from J, with 6 bases in between. CDR3 nucleotides: TGTGCCAGCAGCTTGGATGGAGCAACTAATGAAAAACTGTTTTTT. Encoded protein: CASSLDGATNEKLFF.

This chain links TRBV14 with TRBJ1-1; 7 bases align to TRBD1. The CDR3 consists of 18 residues. Germline lookup yields CDR1 SGHDN and CDR2 FVKESK. Unmatched junction bases numbered 16, after V lost 1 base and J lost 5 bases. The CDR3 spells CASSQAKWNRGSITEAFF. CDR3 sequence (DNA): TGTGCCAGCAGCCAAGCTAAATGGAACAGGGGAAGTATTACTGAAGCTTTCTTT.

V gene TRBV6-6 combines with J gene TRBJ2-7, with TRBD1 identical over 11 bases. This CDR3 contains 13 residues. CDR1 and CDR2 from the germline V gene are MNHNY and SVGAGI (reference sequence). Germline trimming cut 9 bases from V and 6 bases from J; bases unmatched to any gene: 7. The CDR3 here is CASWGQGVVEQYF. CDR3 nucleotide sequence: TGTGCCAGTTGGGGACAGGGGGTCGTCGAGCAGTACTTC.

The V and J genes are TRBV7-2 and TRBJ2-7; TRBD1 matches 10 bases. V trimming: 5 bases; J trimming: 6 bases; junction bases outside the gene matches: 7. The germline V gene has CDR1 SGHTA and CDR2 FQGNSA. The CDR3 spans 14 residues. CDR3 region: CASSRSGTGVEQYF. CDR3 bases: TGTGCCAGCAGCCGGTCCGGGACAGGGGTCGAGCAGTACTTC.

V gene TRBV27 combines with J gene TRBJ1-6, with 10 bases matching TRBD1. The CDR3 is made up of 18 amino acids. Unmatched junction bases numbered 11, after V lost 1 base and J lost 8 bases. Germline-derived CDR1 and CDR2 are MNHEY and SMNVEV (reference sequence). CDR3 nucleotides: TGTGCCAGCAGTTTATTATCGATTAGACAGGGGGCGCATTCACCCCTCCACTTT. Translating it yields CASSLLSIRQGAHSPLHF.

The V gene is TRBV5-1, the J gene TRBJ2-4; 12 positions match TRBD1. CDR1 SGHRS and CDR2 YFSETQ come from the germline V gene. After removal of 4 bases from V and 0 bases from J, the junction contained 11 bases not matched to a gene. This CDR3 has 19 residues. This CDR3 is CASSPGQGANWAAKNIQYF. CDR3 DNA sequence: TGCGCCAGCAGCCCGGGACAGGGGGCGAATTGGGCAGCCAAAAACATTCAGTACTTC. Complete variable domain (other parts from reference TRBV5-1 and TRBJ2-4): KAGVTQTPRYLIKTRGQQVTLSCSPISGHRSVSWYQQTPGQGLQFLFEYFSETQRNKGNFPGRFSGRQFSNSRSEMNVSTLELGDSALYLCASSPGQGANWAAKNIQYFGAGTRLSVL.

This chain connects TRBV6-1 to TRBJ1-2; no reliable D call. The CDR3 covers 11 residues. Trimming pared 3 bases from V and 12 bases from J, leaving 11 bases between. Germline V CDR1 and CDR2: MNHNS, SASEGT. CDR3 residues: CASSDSAGNTF. The CDR3 DNA reads as TGTGCCAGCAGTGATTCGGCAGGAAACACCTTC.

A single count supports this clone. This chain joins TRBV7-9 and TRBJ2-1, with TRBD2 matching over 11 bases. V lost 4 bases to trimming and J lost 0 bases; unmatched junction nucleotides: 11. Germline values: CDR1 SEHNR, CDR2 FQNEAQ (reference sequence). The CDR3 sequence is 19 residues long. This chain's CDR3 is CASSSRFSSGGSSYNEQFF. In DNA, the CDR3 is TGTGCCAGCAGCTCCCGATTCTCTAGCGGGGGGAGCTCCTACAATGAGCAGTTCTTC.

A single count supports this clone. The chain combines TRBV12-5 with TRBJ1-3, with D possibly being TRBD1 (6 bases). Trimming removed 1 base from V and 4 bases from J, with 14 bases in between. The CDR3 sequence is 16 residues long. Germline V gene sequence: CDR1 LGHNT, CDR2 FRNRAP. CDR3 nucleotides: TGTGCTAGTGGTTTGGCTATTACAGGGTCGGGAAACACCATATATTTT. Translated: CASGLAITGSGNTIYF.

This chain uses TRBV11-3 with TRBJ1-2; D is ambiguous. This CDR3 has 14 amino acids. Between the trimmed V and J ends, which lost 5 bases and 8 bases, there was a span of 18 bases. The germline CDR1 and CDR2 sequences are SGHNT and YENEEA. For the CDR3, the DNA is TGTGCCAGCAGCCAGCCGGCGGGCCAAGACGGCTACACCTTC. Encoded protein: CASSQPAGQDGYTF. Looking up the rest from reference TRBV11-3 and TRBJ1-2 gives the full variable domain: EAGVVQSPRYKIIEKKQPVAFWCNPISGHNTLYWYLQNLGQGPELLIRYENEEAVDDSQLPKDRFSAERLKGVDSTLKIQPAELGDSAVYLCASSQPAGQDGYTFGSGTRLTVV.

The chain joins TRBV5-4 to TRBJ1-2, with no clear D. From germline, CDR1 is SGHNT and CDR2 YYREEE (reference sequence). V lost 0 bases and J 2 bases, leaving 8 bases between the germline ends. The CDR3 sequence is 14 residues long. The CDR3 spells CASSLGQNNYGYTF. Written as DNA, the CDR3 is TGTGCCAGCAGCTTGGGGCAGAACAACTATGGCTACACCTTC.

The rearrangement uses TRBV7-8 and TRBJ2-1; D possibly corresponds to TRBD2 (5 bases). The CDR3 totals 14 residues. Germline V gene sequence: CDR1 SGHVS, CDR2 FQNEAQ. V dropped 3 bases and J dropped 10 bases, with 16 bases sitting between them. The CDR3 region has the DNA TGTGCCAGCAGCTTCTTGATCCCGCCGGGGGAGCAGTTCTTC. Translation: CASSFLIPPGEQFF.

This chain links TRBV19 with TRBJ2-3, with 10 bases that match TRBD1. The V segment lost 3 bases and the J segment 2 bases; nucleotides outside the gene matches: 8. The CDR3 is made up of 17 amino acids. Germline CDR1 and CDR2: LNHDA and SQIVND (reference sequence). CDR3 sequence: CASSMRDRGLVTDTQYF. CDR3 in DNA: TGTGCCAGTAGTATGCGGGACAGGGGATTGGTCACAGATACGCAGTATTTT.

This chain uses TRBV7-2 with TRBJ2-1; tentatively, D is TRBD2 (5 bases). V lost 4 bases to trimming and J lost 7 bases, with 14 bases between them. The CDR3 contains 14 residues. The germline V gene encodes CDR1 SGHTA and CDR2 FQGNSA. In DNA form, the CDR3 reads TGTGCCAGCAGCTGGGGTGGGAGTAGTAATGAGCAGTTCTTC. This translates into CASSWGGSSNEQFF.

The CDR3: CASSYSEVVDTEAFF. The DNA of the CDR3 is TGTGCCAGCAGTTACTCGGAGGTAGTAGACACTGAAGCTTTCTTT. V gene TRBV6-6 combines with J gene TRBJ1-1; D is unclear. V was cut by 0 bases and J by 3 bases, with 11 bases left in between. Germline lookup yields CDR1 MNHNY and CDR2 SVGAGI (reference sequence). The CDR3 spans 15 residues.

The sample holds a few counts of this clone. The V call is TRBV9, the J call TRBJ2-2, with D possibly being TRBD1 (5 bases). The CDR3 runs to 13 residues. Per germline, CDR1 SGDLS and CDR2 YYNGEE. Trimming shortened V by 2 bases and J by 8 bases, and 10 bases separated the two germline ends. The CDR3 reads CASSVVGAGELFF. CDR3 bases: TGTGCCAGCAGCGTTGTTGGGGCGGGGGAGCTGTTTTTT.